This entry lists 10 T cell receptor beta chains sequenced from one sample in a study of PD-1 blockade in classical Hodgkin lymphoma (dated by TCRdb to 2020 to 2021). The protocol used for the library was the immunoSEQ multiplex PCR assay. TCRdb holds this immuneACCESS table with in-frame rearrangements only. Some clones are missing; in checked studies, unresolved V genes explain under half, and the rest has no known cause. The sample table shows over 60,000 clones, and roughly nine tenths are seen once. In total, the top ten clones hold under 13% of the sample. The intended sense of this specimen's time point label: cycle 4 day 1 (C4D1), after 6 weeks of nivolumab. Relapse after autologous stem cell transplantation had occurred in all trial patients, and cohorts A, B and C were distinguished by prior brentuximab vedotin exposure. Sequencing was performed on peripheral blood mononuclear cells (PBMCs), taken before the fourth cycle of nivolumab. These receptors originate from a human donor with classical Hodgkin lymphoma.

The rearrangement uses TRBV19 and TRBJ2-5; D gene uncertain. CDR3 length: 14 residues. V was pared by 5 bases and J by 4 bases, with 14 bases between. CDR1 and CDR2 (germline): LNHDA, SQIVND (reference sequence). The CDR3 loop is CASSPYSGVETQYF. The DNA of the CDR3 is TGTGCCAGTAGTCCCTACAGTGGAGTAGAGACCCAGTACTTC.

The rearrangement joins TRBV5-4 to TRBJ2-3, with 7 bases matching TRBD2. Losses at the gene ends were 5 bases for V and 0 bases for J; bases not matched to a gene: 3. CDR1 and CDR2 (germline): SGHNT, YYREEE (reference sequence). This CDR3 comprises 14 residues. CDR3 sequence (DNA): TGTGCCAGCAGGGCGGGGGAAAGCACAGATACGCAGTATTTT. As protein: CASRAGESTDTQYF.

The chain links TRBV7-2 to TRBJ2-1; D not certain. Trimming cost V 5 bases and J 7 bases, with 9 bases left between them. Germline CDR1 and CDR2: SGHTA and FQGNSA. The CDR3 has 12 residues. Here the CDR3 reads CASSARSNEQFF. The CDR3 DNA sequence: TGTGCCAGCAGCGCGAGAAGTAATGAGCAGTTCTTC. The entire variable domain, with the rest obtained from reference TRBV7-2 and TRBJ2-1, is as follows: GAGVSQSPSNKVTEKGKDVELRCDPISGHTALYWYRQSLGQGLEFLIYFQGNSAPDKSGLPSDRFSAERTGGSVSTLTIQRTQQEDSAVYLCASSARSNEQFFGPGTRLTVL.

The chain has TRBV7-2 and TRBJ2-7, with 11 positions matching TRBD2. V was clipped by 5 bases and J by 4 bases; unmatched bases: 4. CDR3 length: 14 amino acids. The germline V gene encodes CDR1 SGHTA and CDR2 FQGNSA. The CDR3 region has the DNA TGTGCCAGCAGCCCGGGACTAGCGGCATACGAGCAGTACTTC. It yields the protein CASSPGLAAYEQYF. The whole variable domain, remainder taken from reference TRBV7-2 and TRBJ2-7, is GAGVSQSPSNKVTEKGKDVELRCDPISGHTALYWYRQSLGQGLEFLIYFQGNSAPDKSGLPSDRFSAERTGGSVSTLTIQRTQQEDSAVYLCASSPGLAAYEQYFGPGTRLTVT.

CDR3 nucleotide sequence: TGTGCCAGCAGCCAAAGGACCGCCGACTATGGCTACACCTTC. Its protein product is CASSQRTADYGYTF. This chain uses TRBV7-9 with TRBJ1-2, with D unresolved. V was pared by 5 bases and J by 3 bases, with 13 bases between. Germline V gene data show CDR1 as SEHNR and CDR2 as FQNEAQ (reference sequence). The CDR3 is made up of 14 amino acids.

The V and J genes are TRBV5-1 and TRBJ1-1; 7 bases are shared with TRBD1. The CDR3 has 13 residues. Looked up from germline, CDR1 is SGHRS and CDR2 is YFSETQ. Trimming at V came to 2 bases and at J to 7 bases, leaving 5 bases not matched to a gene. In DNA, the CDR3 is TGCGCCAGCAGCTTACAGGGGATGGGTGAAGCTTTCTTT. Translation: CASSLQGMGEAFF.

The chain carries TRBV13 and TRBJ1-2; a possible D gene is TRBD1 (5 bases). There are 15 residues in the CDR3. CDR1 and CDR2 from the germline V gene are PRHDT and FYEKMQ (reference sequence). V shed 5 bases and J shed 6 bases, with 19 bases lying between them. CDR3 protein: CASSHSGTLRNGYTF. In nucleotides, the CDR3 is TGTGCCAGCAGCCATAGCGGGACCCTGCGCAATGGCTACACCTTC. Complete variable domain (other parts from reference TRBV13 and TRBJ1-2): AAGVIQSPRHLIKEKRETATLKCYPIPRHDTVYWYQQGPGQDPQFLISFYEKMQSDKGSIPDRFSAQQFSDYHSELNMSSLELGDSALYFCASSHSGTLRNGYTFGSGTRLTVV.

The V and J genes are TRBV29-1 and TRBJ1-1; D remains ambiguous. Germline CDR1 SQVTM, CDR2 ANQGSEA. The V end lost 4 bases, the J end lost 1 base, and 10 bases lay between the germline ends. The CDR3 runs 13 residues. CDR3 in amino acids: CSVGDGQNTEAFF. The CDR3 DNA sequence: TGCAGCGTTGGGGATGGTCAGAACACTGAAGCTTTCTTT.

CDR3 residues: CASRGRASGVGNEQFF. The DNA for the CDR3 is TGTGCCAGTAGGGGACGCGCGAGCGGGGTGGGGAATGAGCAGTTCTTC. V gene TRBV19 combines with J gene TRBJ2-1; TRBD2 agrees at 7 bases. V shed 6 bases and J 7 bases; nucleotides not matched to a gene: 15. CDR1 and CDR2 from the germline V gene are LNHDA and SQIVND (reference sequence). This CDR3 has 16 amino acids. Supplemented by reference TRBV19 and TRBJ2-1, the full variable domain reads DGGITQSPKYLFRKEGQNVTLSCEQNLNHDAMYWYRQDPGQGLRLIYYSQIVNDFQKGDIAEGYSVSREKKESFPLTVTSAQKNPTAFYLCASRGRASGVGNEQFFGPGTRLTVL.

The chain has TRBV19 and TRBJ1-1; TRBD1 might be the D (5 bases). CDR3 size: 14 residues. V was clipped by 6 bases and J by 8 bases, with 19 bases between them. CDR1 is LNHDA and CDR2 is SQIVND in the germline V gene (reference sequence). CDR3 residues: CASSPGTKTVEAFF. Written as DNA, the CDR3 is TGTGCCAGTAGCCCCGGGACGAAAACGGTCGAAGCTTTCTTT.